The present entry profiles one T cell receptor (beta chain) with its context. The PCR employed 60 Vbeta primers together with 13 Jbeta primers. Clones were sequenced by immunoSEQ multiplex PCR, and TCRdb holds only the in-frame ones, with some missing. The sample data list 80,000 or so clones. The CDR3 consists of 13 residues. Germline V CDR1 and CDR2: SGHAT, FQNNGV. V was clipped by 5 bases and J by 9 bases; unmatched bases: 3. The sample originates from a study of cytomegalovirus exposure and HLA in healthy donors. Study as a whole: Earlier, fewer than 130 million unique TCR beta sequences were recovered from some 200 million T cells by an analysis. About four fifths of roughly 430 genotyped donors fell in the Caucasian-associated ancestry cluster.

J is TRBJ2-1 and V is TRBV11-2; 11 bases are a match to TRBD1. This clonotype originated in a man aged 50 or older in good health and CMV-seropositive. The sequencing sample was made of PBMCs. CDR3: CASSRDRGSEQFF. CDR3 nucleotide sequence: TGTGCCAGCAGCAGGGACAGGGGGAGTGAGCAGTTCTTC.